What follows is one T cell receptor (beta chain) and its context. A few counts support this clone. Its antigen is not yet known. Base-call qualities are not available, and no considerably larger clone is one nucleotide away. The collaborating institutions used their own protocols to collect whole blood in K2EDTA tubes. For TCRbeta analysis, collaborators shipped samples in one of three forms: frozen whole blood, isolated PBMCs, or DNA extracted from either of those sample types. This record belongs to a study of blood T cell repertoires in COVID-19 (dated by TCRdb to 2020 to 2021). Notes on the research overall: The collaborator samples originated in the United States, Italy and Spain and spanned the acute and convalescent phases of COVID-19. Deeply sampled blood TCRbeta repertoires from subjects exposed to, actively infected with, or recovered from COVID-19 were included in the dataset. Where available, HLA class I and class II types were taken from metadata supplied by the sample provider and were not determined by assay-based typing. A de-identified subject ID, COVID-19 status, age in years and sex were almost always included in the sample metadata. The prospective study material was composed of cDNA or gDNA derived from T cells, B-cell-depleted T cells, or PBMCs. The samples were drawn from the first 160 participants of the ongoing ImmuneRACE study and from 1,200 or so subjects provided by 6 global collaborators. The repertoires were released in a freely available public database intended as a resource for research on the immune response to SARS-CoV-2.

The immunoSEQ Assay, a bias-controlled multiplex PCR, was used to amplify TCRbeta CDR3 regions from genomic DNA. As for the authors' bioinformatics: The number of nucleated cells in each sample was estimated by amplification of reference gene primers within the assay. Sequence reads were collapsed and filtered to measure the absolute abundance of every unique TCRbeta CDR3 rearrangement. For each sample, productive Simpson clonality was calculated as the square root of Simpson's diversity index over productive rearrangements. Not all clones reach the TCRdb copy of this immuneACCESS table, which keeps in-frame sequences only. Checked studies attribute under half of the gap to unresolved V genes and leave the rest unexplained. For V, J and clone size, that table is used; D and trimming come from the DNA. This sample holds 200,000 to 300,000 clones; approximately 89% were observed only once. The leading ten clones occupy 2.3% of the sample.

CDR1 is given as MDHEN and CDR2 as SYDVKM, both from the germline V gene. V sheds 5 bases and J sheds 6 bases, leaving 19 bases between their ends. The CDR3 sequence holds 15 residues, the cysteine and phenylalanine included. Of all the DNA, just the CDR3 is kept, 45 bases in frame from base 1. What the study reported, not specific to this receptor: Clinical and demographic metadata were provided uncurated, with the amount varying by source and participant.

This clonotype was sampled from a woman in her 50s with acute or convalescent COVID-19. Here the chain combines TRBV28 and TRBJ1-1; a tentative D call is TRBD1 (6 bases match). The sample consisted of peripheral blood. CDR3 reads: CASSTPRRGWAEAFF. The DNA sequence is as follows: TGTGCCAGCAGTACCCCCCGCAGGGGATGGGCTGAAGCTTTCTTT.